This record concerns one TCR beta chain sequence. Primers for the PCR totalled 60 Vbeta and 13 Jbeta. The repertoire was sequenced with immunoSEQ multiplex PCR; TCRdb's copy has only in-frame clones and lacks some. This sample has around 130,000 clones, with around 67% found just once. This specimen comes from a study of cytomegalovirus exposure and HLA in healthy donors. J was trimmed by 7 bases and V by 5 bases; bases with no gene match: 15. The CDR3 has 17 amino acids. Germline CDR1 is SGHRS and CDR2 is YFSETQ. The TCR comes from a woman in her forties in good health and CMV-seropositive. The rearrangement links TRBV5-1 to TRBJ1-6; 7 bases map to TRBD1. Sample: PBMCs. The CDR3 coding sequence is TGCGCCAGCAGGAGTGGATTATCCGGGACAGCAAATTCACCCCTCCACTTT. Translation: CASRSGLSGTANSPLHF.